This TCR beta chain was obtained from a study of spatial heterogeneity in lung cancer. Overall study context: The study consistently detected more beta-chain than alpha-chain sequences.

To note about this clonotype: A clone one base away is much larger, so this may be a read error.

This CDR3 has 19 residues. Per the germline V gene, CDR1 is LGHNT and CDR2 is FRNRAP. The V segment lost 4 bases and the J segment 1 base; nucleotides outside the gene matches: 12. Time point meaning: blood at routine non-recurrence follow-up after resection. Whole RNA from tumor, nontumor lung or frozen PBMC was sequenced unsorted. Each TCR cDNA molecule bore a unique molecular identifier. TCRdb re-called the 5' RACE reads through MiXCR, storing one row per CDR3 protein. The repertoire has some 41,000 distinct CDR3 sequences, about 23% of them found once; the top ten carry approximately 6.8%. The chain has TRBV12-5 and TRBJ2-3, with TRBD2 matching over 12 bases. This sample comprised PBMCs, obtained at follow-up. This sequence was found in a female donor with early-stage non-small cell lung cancer. CDR3 region: CASGWESWTSGERTDTQYF. CDR3 nucleotide sequence: TGTGCTAGTGGTTGGGAATCCTGGACTAGCGGGGAACGCACAGATACGCAGTATTTT.